One sample yielded the 21 T cell receptor beta chains listed below, sequenced in a study of CD8+CD57+ T cells in acquired aplastic anemia. Investigators profiled TCR beta VDJ and CDR3 from genomic DNA template. TCRdb independently ran MiXCR on the reads; one entry per CDR3 protein. The table lists about 180,000 distinct CDR3 sequences, 63% of them singletons. Flow cytometry had shown expanded CD8+CD57+ cells in the patients chosen for sequencing. The sequenced sample consisted of sorted CD4+, CD8+, or CD8+CD57+ T cells (not recorded which) from PBMCs. These receptor sequences come from a human donor with aplastic anemia.

The chain is built from TRBV24-1 and TRBJ2-3; a possible D gene is TRBD1 (5 bases). Per germline, CDR1 KGHDR and CDR2 SFDVKD. This CDR3 has 13 amino acids. Trimming shortened V by 4 bases and J by 7 bases, and 11 bases separated the two germline ends. The CDR3 region is CATSDPGLNTQYF. DNA for the CDR3: TGTGCCACCAGTGACCCAGGGTTGAATACGCAGTATTTT.

The chain recombines TRBV6-6 with TRBJ2-5; 10 bases fit TRBD1. Germline CDR1 and CDR2: MNHNY and SVGAGI (reference sequence). The CDR3 has 13 residues. Trimming took 8 bases from V and 4 from J; bases not matched to a gene: 4. This chain's CDR3 is CASRDRGAETQYF. The CDR3 DNA reads TGTGCCAGCCGGGACAGGGGCGCAGAGACCCAGTACTTC.

CDR3 bases: TGCAGCGTTGCGGAGGGGGGAGGTGAAAAACTGTTTTTT. Its protein is CSVAEGGGEKLFF. The chain uses TRBV29-1 and TRBJ1-4, with a weak D call TRBD1 (6 bases). CDR3 length: 13 residues. CDR1 and CDR2 from the germline V gene are SQVTM and ANQGSEA. The V end was cut by 4 bases, the J end by 7 bases, with 13 bases between.

The rearrangement uses TRBV14 and TRBJ2-5; D remains unclear. Between the trimmed V and J ends, which lost 0 bases and 1 base, there was a span of 3 bases. There are 13 residues in the CDR3. In germline, CDR1 is SGHDN, CDR2 FVKESK. This CDR3 is CASSQDLQETQYF. The CDR3 region has the DNA TGTGCCAGCAGCCAAGATCTCCAAGAGACCCAGTACTTC.

This chain links TRBV7-9 with TRBJ1-2; 9 bases are shared with TRBD1. V shed 6 bases and J 8 bases; nucleotides not matched to a gene: 7. The CDR3 has 13 amino acids. Germline CDR1 SEHNR, CDR2 FQNEAQ (reference sequence). The CDR3 nucleotides are TGTGCCAGCAGTCTTACAGGGGGCACGGGCTACACCTTC. Amino acid sequence: CASSLTGGTGYTF.

As for this clonotype: The germline gene is not matched at one end of the junction; a read error may be the cause. This chain links TRBV5-1 with TRBJ2-7; D assignment may be TRBD1 or TRBD2 (7 bases each). CDR1 SGHRS and CDR2 YFSETQ come from the germline V gene. This CDR3 has 13 residues. Here the CDR3 reads CASSSTGDYEQHF. The CDR3 DNA reads as TGTGCCAGCAGCTCAACAGGGGACTACGAGCAGCACTTC.

The genes are TRBV7-6 and TRBJ2-7; D possibly corresponds to TRBD1 (5 bases). Germline V gives CDR1 SGHVS, CDR2 FNYEAQ. This CDR3 spans 14 amino acids. V gave up 5 bases and J gave up 2 bases, with 13 bases separating them. The CDR3 sequence is CASSRIDSAYEQYF. The CDR3 region has the DNA TGTGCCAGCAGCCGCATAGACAGTGCCTACGAGCAGTACTTC.

This chain uses TRBV6-5 with TRBJ2-7, with D perhaps being TRBD1 or TRBD2 (6 bases each). The CDR3 is made up of 15 amino acids. Deletions cut 2 bases from V and 12 bases from J, with 23 bases between. The V gene's germline CDR1 is MNHEY and CDR2 SVGAGI. The CDR3 here is CASSYDPVTGARTYF. In DNA form, the CDR3 reads TGTGCCAGCAGTTACGACCCGGTGACGGGGGCGCGTACGTACTTC.

This clonotype has only a few counts. The gene calls are TRBV7-6 and TRBJ2-7; 7 nucleotides align to TRBD2. This CDR3 is 13 amino acids long. After removal of 5 bases from V and 2 bases from J, the junction contained 3 bases not matched to a gene. Germline lookup yields CDR1 SGHVS and CDR2 FNYEAQ. CDR3 loop: CASSRSGAYEQYF. CDR3 sequence (DNA): TGTGCCAGCAGCCGGAGCGGGGCCTACGAGCAGTACTTC.

V and J are TRBV7-8 and TRBJ2-7, with TRBD2 matching 16 bases. CDR3 length: 17 amino acids. With V trimmed by 4 bases and J by 4 bases, 7 bases remained unmatched. Germline CDR1 SGHVS, CDR2 FQNEAQ. CDR3 sequence (DNA): TGTGCCAGCAGCTCACAGGGACTAGCGGGGGGGATATACGAGCAGTACTTC. As protein: CASSSQGLAGGIYEQYF.

The chain combines TRBV12-3 or TRBV12-4 with TRBJ2-5; tentatively, D is TRBD2 (6 bases). This CDR3 has 14 residues. V lost 3 bases to trimming and J lost 3 bases, with 11 bases between them. The CDR3 nucleotides read TGTGCCAGCAGTTTTCCGACTAGGGAAGAGACCCAGTACTTC. Its protein is CASSFPTREETQYF.

This chain links TRBV25-1 with TRBJ2-3; the match to TRBD2 covers 8 bases. CDR1 MGHDK and CDR2 SYGVNS come from the germline V gene. The junction had 6 bases not matched to a gene; V was cut back by 5 bases and J by 5 bases. The CDR3 is made up of 14 amino acids. The CDR3 loop reads CASSTSGGIDTQYF. The CDR3 nucleotides are TGTGCCAGCAGTACGAGCGGGGGTATAGATACGCAGTATTTT.

The V gene is TRBV19, the J gene TRBJ2-7; D ambiguous. The CDR3 totals 13 residues. V was trimmed by 1 base and J by 4 bases, leaving 8 bases between them. Germline assignment: CDR1 LNHDA and CDR2 SQIVND (reference sequence). The CDR3 protein is CASSIVHPYEQYF. The DNA for the CDR3 is TGTGCCAGTAGTATAGTCCACCCATACGAGCAGTACTTC.

Note on this clonotype: The junction does not match germline at one end; this may be a read error. The genes are TRBV7-6 and TRBJ2-5, with D maybe TRBD1 (5 bases). In germline, CDR1 is SGHVS, CDR2 FNYEAQ. The CDR3 has 14 residues. The CDR3 region has the DNA TGTGCTAGCAGCTTAAACACAGGACAAGAGACCCAGTACTTC. Translated, it gives CASSLNTGQETQYF.

V gene TRBV11-3 combines with J gene TRBJ1-2; D unresolved. CDR1 SGHNT and CDR2 YENEEA come from the germline V gene. This CDR3 spans 12 amino acids. V gave up 6 bases and J gave up 3 bases, with 8 bases separating them. This CDR3 is CASSRGDYGYTF. In DNA form, the CDR3 reads TGTGCCAGCAGTCGGGGTGACTATGGCTACACCTTC. Looking up the rest from reference TRBV11-3 and TRBJ1-2 gives the full variable domain: EAGVVQSPRYKIIEKKQPVAFWCNPISGHNTLYWYLQNLGQGPELLIRYENEEAVDDSQLPKDRFSAERLKGVDSTLKIQPAELGDSAVYLCASSRGDYGYTFGSGTRLTVV.

CDR3 coding DNA: TGCGCCAGCAGCTGGGGGACAGGGGGCTATGGCTACACCTTC. It codes for CASSWGTGGYGYTF. The genes are TRBV5-1 and TRBJ1-2, with 11 nucleotides matching TRBD1. This CDR3 has 14 residues. With 3 bases clipped from V and 4 bases from J, the junction kept 2 bases outside the gene matches. Germline CDR1 SGHRS, CDR2 YFSETQ.

J is TRBJ2-5 and V is TRBV10-3; weak D call: TRBD2 (6 bases). This CDR3 is 14 amino acids long. Germline CDR1 and CDR2: ENHRY and SYGVKD. V was clipped by 6 bases and J by 5 bases, with 16 bases between them. CDR3 coding DNA: TGTGCCATCAGCGCACTAGCAATGGTTGAGACCCAGTACTTC. It encodes CAISALAMVETQYF.

Ten or more counts support this clonotype. This chain joins TRBV6-4 and TRBJ1-5; no clear D gene. The ends were cut back, 4 bases at V and 0 bases at J, with 13 bases in the middle. Per the germline V gene, CDR1 is MRHNA and CDR2 is SNTAGT. The CDR3 has 16 residues. CDR3 in DNA: TGTGCCAGCAGTGGAGGCTCGAATTATAGCAATCAGCCCCAGCATTTT. Translation: CASSGGSNYSNQPQHF.

This clonotype has ten or more counts. The rearrangement joins TRBV7-9 to TRBJ1-2, with a possible D match to TRBD1 (5 bases). Germline V gene lookup returns CDR1 SEHNR and CDR2 FQNEAQ (reference sequence). This CDR3 spans 13 amino acids. Deletions cut 7 bases from V and 6 bases from J, with 15 bases between. CDR3 region: CASTSSGGDGYTF. The CDR3 DNA follows: TGTGCCAGCACATCCTCGGGGGGAGATGGCTACACCTTC.

This chain connects TRBV29-1 to TRBJ1-2; maybe TRBD1 (6 bases). V lost 7 bases, J lost 4 bases, and 10 bases lay in between. This CDR3 contains 11 residues. Germline CDR1 and CDR2: SQVTM and ANQGSEA. The CDR3, as DNA: TGCAGCGCAAGGGACACCTATGGCTACACCTTC. It translates to CSARDTYGYTF.

J is TRBJ2-7 and V is TRBV6-6, with D possibly TRBD2 on 5 matching bases. V lost 8 bases to trimming and J lost 6 bases, with 26 bases between them. In germline, CDR1 is MNHNY, CDR2 SVGAGI (reference sequence). The CDR3 extends over 16 amino acids. In DNA form, the CDR3 reads TGTGCCAGCTCACCACCCGCGGGCAGGTTAGTCGGCGAGCAGTACTTC. This gives the protein CASSPPAGRLVGEQYF.